The sequence of this TCR beta chain was determined in a study of blood T cell repertoires in COVID-19. Germline assignment: CDR1 PRHDT and CDR2 FYEKMQ (reference sequence). The V end was cut by 1 base, the J end by 9 bases, with 10 bases between. The CDR3 has 13 amino acids. Participant ages covered about 18 to 90 years across 20 to 25 US areas. Generated by immunoSEQ multiplex PCR, the TCRdb table keeps only in-frame clones and is missing some. The sample carries 250,000 or so clones, about 84% recorded once. The sequencing sample was made of PBMCs or T cells enriched from blood (not recorded which). The sequence came from a man in his fifties or sixties who had recovered from COVID-19. The chain has TRBV13 and TRBJ2-1; perhaps TRBD1 as D (5 bases). CDR3 in amino acids: CASSLDPRGEQFF. The CDR3 coding sequence is TGTGCCAGCAGCTTAGACCCAAGGGGTGAGCAGTTCTTC.